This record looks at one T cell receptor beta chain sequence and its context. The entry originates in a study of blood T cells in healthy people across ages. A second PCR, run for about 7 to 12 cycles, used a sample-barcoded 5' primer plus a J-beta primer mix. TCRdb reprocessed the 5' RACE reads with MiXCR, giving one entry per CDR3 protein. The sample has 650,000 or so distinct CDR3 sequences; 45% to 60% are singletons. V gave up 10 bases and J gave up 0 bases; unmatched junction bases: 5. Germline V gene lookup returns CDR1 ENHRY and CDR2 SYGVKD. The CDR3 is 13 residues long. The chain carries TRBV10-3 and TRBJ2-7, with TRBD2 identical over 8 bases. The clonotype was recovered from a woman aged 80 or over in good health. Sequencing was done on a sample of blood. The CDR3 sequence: CATETSDSYEQYF. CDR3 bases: TGTGCCACCGAGACTAGCGACTCCTACGAGCAGTACTTC.